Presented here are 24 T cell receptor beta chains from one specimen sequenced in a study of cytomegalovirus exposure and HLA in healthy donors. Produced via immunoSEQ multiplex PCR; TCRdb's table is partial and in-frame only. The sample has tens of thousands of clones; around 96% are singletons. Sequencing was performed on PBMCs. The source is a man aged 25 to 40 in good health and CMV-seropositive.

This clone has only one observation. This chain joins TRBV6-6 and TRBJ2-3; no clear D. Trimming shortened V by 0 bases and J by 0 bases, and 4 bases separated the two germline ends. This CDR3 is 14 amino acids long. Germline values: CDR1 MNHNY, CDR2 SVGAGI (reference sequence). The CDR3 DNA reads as TGTGCCAGCAGTTACTCGACTAGCACAGATACGCAGTATTTT. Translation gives CASSYSTSTDTQYF.

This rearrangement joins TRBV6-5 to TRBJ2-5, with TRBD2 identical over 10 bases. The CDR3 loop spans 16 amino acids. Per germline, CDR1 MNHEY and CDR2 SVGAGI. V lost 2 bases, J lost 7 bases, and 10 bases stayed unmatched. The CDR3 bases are TGTGCCAGCAGTTACCCCTCTAGCGGGAGCGGGGGGACCCAGTACTTC. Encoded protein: CASSYPSSGSGGTQYF.

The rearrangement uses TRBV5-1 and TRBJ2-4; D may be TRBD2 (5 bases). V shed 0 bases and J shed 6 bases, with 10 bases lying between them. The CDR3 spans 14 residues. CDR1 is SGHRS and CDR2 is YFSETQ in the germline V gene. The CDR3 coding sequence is TGCGCCAGCAGCTTGGCGGGGTCGGGAAACATTCAGTACTTC. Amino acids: CASSLAGSGNIQYF.

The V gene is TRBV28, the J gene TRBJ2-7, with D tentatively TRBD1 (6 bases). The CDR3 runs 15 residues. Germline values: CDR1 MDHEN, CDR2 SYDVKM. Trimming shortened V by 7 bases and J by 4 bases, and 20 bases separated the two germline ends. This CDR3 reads CASTSQEARGYEQYF. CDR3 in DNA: TGTGCCAGCACCTCCCAGGAGGCCAGGGGTTACGAGCAGTACTTC.

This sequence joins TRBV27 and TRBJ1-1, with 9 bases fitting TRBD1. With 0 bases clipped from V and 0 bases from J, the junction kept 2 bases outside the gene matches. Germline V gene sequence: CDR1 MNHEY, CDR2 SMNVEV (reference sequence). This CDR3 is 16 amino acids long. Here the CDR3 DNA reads TGTGCCAGCAGTTTATCGGGGACAGGGATGAACACTGAAGCTTTCTTT. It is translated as CASSLSGTGMNTEAFF.

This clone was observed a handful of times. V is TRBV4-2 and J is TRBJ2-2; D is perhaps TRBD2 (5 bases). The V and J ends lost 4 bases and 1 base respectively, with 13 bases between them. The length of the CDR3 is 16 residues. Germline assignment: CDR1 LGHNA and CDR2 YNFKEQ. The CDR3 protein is CASSRAGGMNTGELFF. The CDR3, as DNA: TGTGCCAGCAGCCGGGCCGGAGGTATGAACACCGGGGAGCTGTTTTTT.

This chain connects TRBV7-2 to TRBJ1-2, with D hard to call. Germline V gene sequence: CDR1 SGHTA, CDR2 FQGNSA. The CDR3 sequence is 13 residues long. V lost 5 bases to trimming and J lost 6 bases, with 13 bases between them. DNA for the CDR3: TGTGCCAGCAGCGTCGGGATGTCAGATGGCTACACCTTC. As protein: CASSVGMSDGYTF.

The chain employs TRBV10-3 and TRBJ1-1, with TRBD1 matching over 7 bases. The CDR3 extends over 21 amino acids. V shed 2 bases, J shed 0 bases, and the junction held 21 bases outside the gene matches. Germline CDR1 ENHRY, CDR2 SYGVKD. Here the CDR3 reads CAISERRGRRVEPNLNTEAFF. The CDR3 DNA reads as TGTGCCATCAGTGAGAGGAGGGGGCGACGGGTCGAACCCAATCTGAACACTGAAGCTTTCTTT.

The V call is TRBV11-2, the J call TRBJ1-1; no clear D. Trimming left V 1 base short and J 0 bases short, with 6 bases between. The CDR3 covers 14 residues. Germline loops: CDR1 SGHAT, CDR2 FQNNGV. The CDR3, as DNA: TGTGCCAGCAGCTTAGGGCAGGTGAACACTGAAGCTTTCTTT. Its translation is CASSLGQVNTEAFF.

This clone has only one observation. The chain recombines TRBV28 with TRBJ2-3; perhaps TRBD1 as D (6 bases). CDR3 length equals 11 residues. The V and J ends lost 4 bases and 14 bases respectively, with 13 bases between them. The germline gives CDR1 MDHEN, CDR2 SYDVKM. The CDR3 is CASSSPTGGYF. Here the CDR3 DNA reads TGTGCCAGCAGTTCTCCGACAGGAGGGTATTTT.

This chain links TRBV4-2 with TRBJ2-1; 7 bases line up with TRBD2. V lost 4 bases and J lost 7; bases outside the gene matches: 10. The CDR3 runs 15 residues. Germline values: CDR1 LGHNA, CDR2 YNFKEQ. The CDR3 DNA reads TGTGCCAGCAGCCTGTTGGTAGCGGGTCGGAATGAGCAGTTCTTC. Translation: CASSLLVAGRNEQFF.

As DNA, the CDR3 is TGTGCCAGCAGCCTAACGCGGACTAGCGGGCGGAACACCGGGGAGCTGTTTTTT. It specifies CASSLTRTSGRNTGELFF. The V and J genes are TRBV11-3 and TRBJ2-2, with 11 bases identical to TRBD2. In germline, CDR1 is SGHNT, CDR2 YENEEA. The V gene end was trimmed by 5 bases and the J gene end by 1 base; junction bases not matched to a gene: 9. The CDR3 runs 18 residues.

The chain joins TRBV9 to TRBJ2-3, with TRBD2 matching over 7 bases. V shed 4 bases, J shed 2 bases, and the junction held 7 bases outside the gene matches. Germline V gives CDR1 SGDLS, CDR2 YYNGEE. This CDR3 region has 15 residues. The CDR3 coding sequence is TGTGCCAGCAGCCAGTGGGGGGGTCCCACAGATACGCAGTATTTT. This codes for CASSQWGGPTDTQYF.

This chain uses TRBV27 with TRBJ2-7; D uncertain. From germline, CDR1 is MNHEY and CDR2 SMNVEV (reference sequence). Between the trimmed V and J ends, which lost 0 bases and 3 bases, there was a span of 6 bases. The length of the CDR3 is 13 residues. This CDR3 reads CASSLSGHYEQYF. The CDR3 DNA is TGTGCCAGCAGTTTATCTGGCCACTACGAGCAGTACTTC.

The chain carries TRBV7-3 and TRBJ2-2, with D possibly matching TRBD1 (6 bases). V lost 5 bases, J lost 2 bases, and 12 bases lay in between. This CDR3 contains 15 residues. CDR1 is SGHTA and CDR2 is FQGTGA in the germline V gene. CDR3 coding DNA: TGTGCCAGCAGCCCGGGACATTCCAACACCGGGGAGCTGTTTTTT. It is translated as CASSPGHSNTGELFF.

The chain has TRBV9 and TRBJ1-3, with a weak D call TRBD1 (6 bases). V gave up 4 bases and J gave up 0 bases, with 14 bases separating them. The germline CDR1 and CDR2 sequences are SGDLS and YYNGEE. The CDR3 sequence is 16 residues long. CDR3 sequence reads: CASSRRQASSGNTIYF. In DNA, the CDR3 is TGTGCCAGCAGCCGACGACAGGCGAGCTCTGGAAACACCATATATTTT.

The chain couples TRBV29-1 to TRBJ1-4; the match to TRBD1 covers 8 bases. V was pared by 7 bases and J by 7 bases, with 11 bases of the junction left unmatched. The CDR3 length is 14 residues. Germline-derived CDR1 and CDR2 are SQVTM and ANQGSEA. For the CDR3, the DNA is TGCAGCGCTGGACAGGGCTTGGGGGTTGAAAAACTGTTTTTT. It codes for CSAGQGLGVEKLFF.

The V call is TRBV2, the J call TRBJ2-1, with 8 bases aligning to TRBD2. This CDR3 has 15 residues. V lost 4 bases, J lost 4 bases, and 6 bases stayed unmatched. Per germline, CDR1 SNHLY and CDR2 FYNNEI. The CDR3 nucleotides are TGTGCCAGCAGTGGGGGGAGCGGGAGTTACAATGAGCAGTTCTTC. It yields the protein CASSGGSGSYNEQFF.

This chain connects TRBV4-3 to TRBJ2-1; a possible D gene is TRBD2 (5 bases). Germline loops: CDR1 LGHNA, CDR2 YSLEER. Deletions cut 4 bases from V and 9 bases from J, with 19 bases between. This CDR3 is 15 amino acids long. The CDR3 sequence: CASSPYIYSAGEQFF. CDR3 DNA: TGCGCCAGCAGCCCCTATATTTATAGCGCGGGTGAGCAGTTCTTC.

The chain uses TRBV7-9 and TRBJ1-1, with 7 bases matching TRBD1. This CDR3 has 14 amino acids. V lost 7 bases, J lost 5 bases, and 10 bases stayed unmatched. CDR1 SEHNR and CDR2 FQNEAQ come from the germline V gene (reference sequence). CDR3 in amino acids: CASTNTGAATEAFF. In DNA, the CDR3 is TGTGCCAGCACCAATACAGGGGCGGCGACTGAAGCTTTCTTT.

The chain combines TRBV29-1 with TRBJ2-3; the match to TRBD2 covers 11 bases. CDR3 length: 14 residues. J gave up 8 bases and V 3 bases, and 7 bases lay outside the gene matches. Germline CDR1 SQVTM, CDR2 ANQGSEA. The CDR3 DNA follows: TGCAGCGTTGACCCACTAGCGGGAGCATCTACGCAGTATTTT. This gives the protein CSVDPLAGASTQYF.

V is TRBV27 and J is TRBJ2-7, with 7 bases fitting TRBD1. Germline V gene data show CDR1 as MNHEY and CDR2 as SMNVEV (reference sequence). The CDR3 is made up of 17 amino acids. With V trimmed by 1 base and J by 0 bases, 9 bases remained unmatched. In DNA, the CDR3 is TGTGCCAGCAGTTTATTTGGCCGAGGACAGGTCTCCTACGAGCAGTACTTC. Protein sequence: CASSLFGRGQVSYEQYF.

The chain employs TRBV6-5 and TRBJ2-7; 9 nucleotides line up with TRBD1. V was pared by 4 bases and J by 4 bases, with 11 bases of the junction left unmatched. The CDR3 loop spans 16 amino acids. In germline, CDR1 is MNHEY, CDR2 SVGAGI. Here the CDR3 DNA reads TGTGCCAGCAGTTCCGTCCATAGGACAGGGGTTTACGAGCAGTACTTC. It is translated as CASSSVHRTGVYEQYF.

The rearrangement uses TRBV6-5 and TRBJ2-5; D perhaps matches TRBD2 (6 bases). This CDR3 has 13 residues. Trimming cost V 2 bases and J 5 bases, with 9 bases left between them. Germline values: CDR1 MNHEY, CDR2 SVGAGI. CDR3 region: CASSYKSGETQYF. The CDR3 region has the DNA TGTGCCAGCAGTTACAAGAGCGGGGAGACCCAGTACTTC.